This T cell receptor (beta chain) derives from a study of T cells after yellow fever vaccination. Study-wide context: Preparation of fractions with low cell numbers was performed using SMART-Seq v4 Ultra Low Input.

Germline CDR1 and CDR2: ENHRY and SYGVKD. CDR3 length: 16 residues. V lost 6 bases and J lost 4; bases outside the gene matches: 10. Production of TCR cDNA was by 5'RACE template switching, which also added a universal primer site and UMIs. TCRdb independently ran MiXCR on the 5' RACE reads; one entry per CDR3 protein. Of 230,000 or so distinct CDR3 sequences listed, roughly 4% are singletons. Source: PBMCs, taken 15 days after the yellow fever booster vaccination. The rearrangement links TRBV10-3 to TRBJ1-5; the match to TRBD1 covers 9 bases. The TCR sequence derives from a man aged 18-30 years who received the YFV17D yellow fever vaccine. In DNA form, the CDR3 reads TGTGCCATCAGGGACAGGGGATTGTTCGGGAATCAGCCCCAGCATTTT. Its protein product is CAIRDRGLFGNQPQHF.